One sample yielded the 12 T cell receptor beta chains listed below, sequenced in a study of human T cells and chemical hapten exposure. Time point of the sample: patch test 2, 6 weeks after DPC sensitization. Treatment meaning: therapeutic diphenylcyclopropenone sensitization with weekly scalp DPC. A single record per CDR3 protein comes from TCRdb applying MiXCR to the RACE reads. The sample contains more than 80,000 distinct CDR3 sequences, 8.5% to 12% of which appear only once. The material sequenced was whole blood, taken in connection with sensitization to the hapten diphenylcyclopropenone (DPC). The receptors were sampled from a woman aged 45-59 years with alopecia areata. Some clones in this sample may be carry-over from other donors' samples.

This clonotype was counted ten times or more. The rearrangement joins TRBV14 to TRBJ1-1; tentative D call: TRBD1 (6 bases). This CDR3 region has 15 residues. Germline values: CDR1 SGHDN, CDR2 FVKESK. Trimming stripped 6 bases from V and 6 bases from J, with 20 bases between. The CDR3 DNA follows: TGTGCCAGCAGTCGACTTCCCCGGGGGGCAGCTGAAGCTTTCTTT. This gives the protein CASSRLPRGAAEAFF. The whole variable domain, remainder taken from reference TRBV14 and TRBJ1-1, is EAGVTQFPSHSVIEKGQTVTLRCDPISGHDNLYWYRRVMGKEIKFLLHFVKESKQDESGMPNNRFLAERTGGTYSTLKVQPAELEDSGVYFCASSRLPRGAAEAFFGQGTRLTVV.

This clonotype occurred many times. The gene calls are TRBV5-1 and TRBJ2-7; D may be TRBD1 (5 bases). This CDR3 spans 16 amino acids. The germline gives CDR1 SGHRS, CDR2 YFSETQ. Trimming removed 1 base from V and 0 bases from J, with 14 bases in between. The CDR3 sequence: CASSLRSQGSSYEQYF. For the CDR3, the DNA is TGCGCCAGCAGCTTGCGGAGCCAGGGTAGCTCCTACGAGCAGTACTTC.

This clonotype was found a few times. The chain links TRBV19 to TRBJ2-1, with D possibly being TRBD1 (6 bases). Per germline, CDR1 LNHDA and CDR2 SQIVND (reference sequence). Trimming pared 3 bases from V and 4 bases from J, leaving 10 bases between. The CDR3 totals 14 residues. CDR3 sequence: CASSMGDNYNEQFF. In DNA form, the CDR3 reads TGTGCCAGTAGTATGGGGGACAATTACAATGAGCAGTTCTTC. Complete variable domain (other parts from reference TRBV19 and TRBJ2-1): DGGITQSPKYLFRKEGQNVTLSCEQNLNHDAMYWYRQDPGQGLRLIYYSQIVNDFQKGDIAEGYSVSREKKESFPLTVTSAQKNPTAFYLCASSMGDNYNEQFFGPGTRLTVL.

This clonotype was picked up many times. The chain is built from TRBV9 and TRBJ2-7; 11 bases match TRBD1. The CDR3 consists of 14 residues. Germline lookup yields CDR1 SGDLS and CDR2 YYNGEE. The V segment lost 4 bases and the J segment 4 bases; nucleotides outside the gene matches: 4. The CDR3 sequence is CASSLGTGGYEQYF. The CDR3 bases are TGTGCCAGCAGCCTCGGGACAGGGGGTTACGAGCAGTACTTC.

The chain links TRBV5-1 to TRBJ2-1, with 10 bases fitting TRBD2. CDR3 length: 13 residues. Losses at the gene ends were 3 bases for V and 9 bases for J; bases not matched to a gene: 3. The V gene's germline CDR1 is SGHRS and CDR2 YFSETQ. In DNA, the CDR3 is TGCGCCAGCAGCTGGCTAGCGGGAGTTGAGCAGTTCTTC. Translated, it gives CASSWLAGVEQFF. The variable domain in full, completed from reference TRBV5-1 and TRBJ2-1, reads KAGVTQTPRYLIKTRGQQVTLSCSPISGHRSVSWYQQTPGQGLQFLFEYFSETQRNKGNFPGRFSGRQFSNSRSEMNVSTLELGDSALYLCASSWLAGVEQFFGPGTRLTVL.

At least ten counts were recorded for this clonotype. J is TRBJ2-5 and V is TRBV3-1; D gene uncertain. The V gene's germline CDR1 is LGHDT and CDR2 YNNKEL (reference sequence). Trimming removed 1 base at V and 2 bases at J, with 8 bases between. This CDR3 has 14 residues. This chain's CDR3 is CASSQVNSQETQYF. The CDR3 coding sequence is TGTGCCAGCAGCCAAGTTAACAGTCAAGAGACCCAGTACTTC.

J is TRBJ1-2 and V is TRBV20-1, with 8 bases that match TRBD1. The germline V gene encodes CDR1 DFQATT and CDR2 SNEGSKA (reference sequence). This CDR3 has 12 residues. In DNA, the CDR3 is TGCAACTCAGAGGACAGGGACAATGGCTACACCTTC. It translates to CNSEDRDNGYTF.

This clonotype was picked up many times. The chain employs TRBV14 and TRBJ2-7; D is perhaps TRBD1 (6 bases). The CDR3 totals 14 residues. Germline lookup yields CDR1 SGHDN and CDR2 FVKESK. Trimming removed 3 bases at V and 5 bases at J, with 14 bases between. The CDR3 loop is CASSHPFRGHEQYF. CDR3 coding DNA: TGTGCCAGCAGCCATCCATTCAGGGGTCACGAGCAGTACTTC.

In its sample, this clonotype was seen a few times. The rearrangement links TRBV11-2 to TRBJ2-1, with 12 positions matching TRBD2. The CDR3 contains 16 residues. Germline CDR1 and CDR2: SGHAT and FQNNGV. Trimming took 5 bases from V and 7 from J; bases not matched to a gene: 9. CDR3 protein: CASSPSSGRASNEQFF. CDR3 nucleotides: TGTGCCAGCAGCCCTTCTAGCGGGAGGGCCTCAAATGAGCAGTTCTTC.

At least ten counts were recorded for this clonotype. V usage is TRBV6-6 and J usage is TRBJ2-7, with 9 bases aligning to TRBD1. The CDR3 runs to 14 residues. Germline V lookup: CDR1 MNHNY, CDR2 SVGAGI (reference sequence). V dropped 7 bases and J dropped 6; count of bases not matched to a gene: 10. The CDR3, as DNA: TGTGCCAGCATGTCCGGGACAGGGTATGCCGAGCAGTACTTC. It yields the protein CASMSGTGYAEQYF.

The sample holds a few counts of this clonotype. J is TRBJ2-3 and V is TRBV29-1, with TRBD2 matching over 9 bases. This CDR3 is 16 amino acids long. CDR1 is SQVTM, CDR2 ANQGSEA, per germline. J gave up 1 base and V 8 bases, and 13 bases lay outside the gene matches. The CDR3 region has the DNA TGCAGCCACCGAGGAGCGGGAGGTTCTGGCACAGATACGCAGTATTTT. The encoded protein is CSHRGAGGSGTDTQYF.

This clonotype was seen at least ten times. The CDR3 sequence is CASRSTGNHYGYTF. Written as DNA, the CDR3 is TGTGCCAGCAGGTCGACAGGGAATCACTATGGCTACACCTTC. This sequence joins TRBV2 and TRBJ1-2; 7 bases are shared with TRBD1. Germline-derived CDR1 and CDR2 are SNHLY and FYNNEI. With 6 bases clipped from V and 3 bases from J, the junction kept 7 bases outside the gene matches. The CDR3 is 14 amino acids.